This TCR beta chain was captured by sequencing in a study of shared clonotypes between healthy human individuals. As to this clone: Its antigen is unidentified. Other DNA sequences in this sample translate to the same CDR3.

Per germline, CDR1 MDHEN and CDR2 SYDVKM. There are 14 residues in the CDR3. The study, taken as a whole, reports: Sequencing depth was a factor that was expected to affect clonotype sharing among donors.

Method: immunoSEQ multiplex PCR; TCRdb's copy keeps in-frame clones and lacks some. The data contain hundreds of thousands of clones, 96% of them singletons. Selected positively for CCR7 and CD45RO-negative, naive CD8 cells excluded terminally differentiated effector memory CD45RA+ cells. The clonotype was recovered from a woman aged 25 to 39 in good health. This sequence joins TRBV28 and TRBJ2-5, with D possibly matching TRBD2 (5 bases). Matching the DNA end better, TRBJ2-7 makes the J call doubtful. The specimen was naive CD8+ T cells sorted from blood. CDR3 region: CASSLAGTSYEQYF. CDR3 sequence (DNA): TGTGCCAGCAGTTTGGCGGGTACCTCCTACGAGCAGTACTTC.